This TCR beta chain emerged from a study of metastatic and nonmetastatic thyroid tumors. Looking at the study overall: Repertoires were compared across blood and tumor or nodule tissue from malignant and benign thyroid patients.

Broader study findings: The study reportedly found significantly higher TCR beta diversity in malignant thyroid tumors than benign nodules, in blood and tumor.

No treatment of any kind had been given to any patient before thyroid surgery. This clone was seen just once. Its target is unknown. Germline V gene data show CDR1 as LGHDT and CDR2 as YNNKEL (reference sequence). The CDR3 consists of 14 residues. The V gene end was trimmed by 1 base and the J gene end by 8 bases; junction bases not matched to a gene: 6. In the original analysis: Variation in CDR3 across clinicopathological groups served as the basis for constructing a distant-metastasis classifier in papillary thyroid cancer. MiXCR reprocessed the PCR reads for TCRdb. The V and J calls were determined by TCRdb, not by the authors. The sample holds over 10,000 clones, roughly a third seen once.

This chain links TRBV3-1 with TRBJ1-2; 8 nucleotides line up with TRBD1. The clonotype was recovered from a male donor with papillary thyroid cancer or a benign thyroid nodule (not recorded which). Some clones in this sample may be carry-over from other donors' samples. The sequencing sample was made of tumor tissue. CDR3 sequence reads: CASSQVGQGAGYTF. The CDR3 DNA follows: TGTGCCAGCAGCCAAGTTGGCCAGGGGGCAGGCTACACCTTC.